Following are 16 T cell receptor beta chains from one sample sequenced in a study of T cell changes during pregnancy in multiple sclerosis. TCRdb's table, derived via immunoSEQ multiplex PCR, lists solely in-frame clones and lacks some. The sample has approximately 44,000 clones; about 90% are singletons. The material was CD4+ T cells from peripheral blood mononuclear cells, obtained before pregnancy. These receptors were collected from a female donor with multiple sclerosis, enrolled in a pregnancy study.

The rearrangement links TRBV11-2 to TRBJ1-2; D gene unclear. CDR3 length equals 13 residues. Trimming cost V 2 bases and J 8 bases, with 12 bases left between them. Per the germline V gene, CDR1 is SGHAT and CDR2 is FQNNGV. CDR3: CASSLTSPSGYTF. The DNA for the CDR3 is TGTGCCAGCAGCTTAACGAGTCCGAGCGGCTACACCTTC.

V usage is TRBV15 and J usage is TRBJ2-1; TRBD2 aligns across 14 bases. Germline V gene sequence: CDR1 LNHNV, CDR2 YYDKDF (reference sequence). Germline trimming cut 2 bases from V and 7 bases from J; bases unmatched to any gene: 7. The CDR3 sequence is 17 residues long. For the CDR3, the DNA is TGTGCCACCAGCAGAAAAAGAGGGACTAGCGGGGGTAATGAGCAGTTCTTC. It specifies CATSRKRGTSGGNEQFF.

The chain has TRBV30 and TRBJ2-7; no clear D gene. The CDR3 is made up of 12 amino acids. Germline V gene sequence: CDR1 GTSNPN, CDR2 SVGIG (reference sequence). Trimming stripped 1 base from V and 12 bases from J, with 16 bases between. The chain's CDR3 is CAWSASTYSPYF. Written as DNA, the CDR3 is TGTGCCTGGAGTGCCTCGACATACAGTCCGTACTTC.

This clone is a singleton in its sample. The gene calls are TRBV4-1 and TRBJ1-5; 9 positions agree with TRBD1. Germline V gives CDR1 MGHRA, CDR2 YSYEKL. CDR3 length: 17 amino acids. V was clipped by 1 base and J by 6 bases; unmatched bases: 10. The CDR3 loop is CASSQATGGGFSQPQHF. The CDR3, as DNA: TGCGCCAGCAGCCAAGCCACAGGGGGCGGCTTTAGTCAGCCCCAGCATTTT.

This chain connects TRBV5-5 to TRBJ1-5, with D possibly being TRBD1 (5 bases). The V end was cut by 0 bases, the J end by 7 bases, with 17 bases between. This CDR3 contains 16 residues. From germline, CDR1 is SGHKS and CDR2 YYEKEE (reference sequence). CDR3 in DNA: TGTGCCAGCAGCTTGGGATCGGCAGGGAAGCAACAGCCCCAGCATTTT. The encoded protein is CASSLGSAGKQQPQHF.

The CDR3 DNA sequence: TGTGCCAGCAGCTCCAAGGGGGGGGTGGGCTACACCTTC. It yields the protein CASSSKGGVGYTF. The gene calls are TRBV7-2 and TRBJ1-2; D might be TRBD1 (6 bases). The CDR3 has 13 amino acids. Trimming shortened V by 4 bases and J by 8 bases, and 14 bases separated the two germline ends. Germline loops: CDR1 SGHTA, CDR2 FQGNSA.

The CDR3 spells CASSPYTVTEAFF. The CDR3 DNA follows: TGTGCCAGCAGCCCGTACACCGTCACTGAAGCTTTCTTT. The chain recombines TRBV7-3 with TRBJ1-1; D unclear. Germline loops: CDR1 SGHTA, CDR2 FQGTGA. There are 13 residues in the CDR3. Trimming pared 5 bases from V and 4 bases from J, leaving 11 bases between.

The chain recombines TRBV19 with TRBJ1-2; 7 nucleotides align to TRBD1. The CDR3 is 16 amino acids. Germline CDR1 LNHDA, CDR2 SQIVND (reference sequence). Germline trimming cut 5 bases from V and 7 bases from J; bases unmatched to any gene: 16. The CDR3 reads CASSLPSGQTYGGYTF. In DNA form, the CDR3 reads TGTGCCAGTAGTTTACCCTCGGGACAGACGTATGGTGGCTACACCTTC.

This chain connects TRBV18 to TRBJ2-3, with D possibly TRBD1 on 5 matching bases. V dropped 1 base and J dropped 6 bases, with 8 bases sitting between them. This CDR3 is built from 13 residues. The germline CDR1 and CDR2 sequences are KGHSH and LQKENI. DNA for the CDR3: TGTGCCAGCTCACCACGCAGGGATGATACGCAGTATTTT. It yields the protein CASSPRRDDTQYF.

The chain couples TRBV7-2 to TRBJ1-5; D uncertain. Germline loops: CDR1 SGHTA, CDR2 FQGNSA. The CDR3 is 13 residues long. The germline V and J ends were trimmed by 2 bases and 4 bases, with 6 bases remaining between them. CDR3 DNA: TGTGCCAGCAGCTTACTAGTTAATCAGCCCCAGCATTTT. Its protein is CASSLLVNQPQHF.

The chain carries TRBV7-3 and TRBJ2-2, with 8 positions matching TRBD2. The V segment lost 1 base and the J segment 1 base; nucleotides outside the gene matches: 5. This CDR3 is built from 17 residues. CDR1 is SGHTA, CDR2 FQGTGA, per germline. CDR3 residues: CASSLMALAGNTGELFF. Here the CDR3 DNA reads TGTGCCAGCAGCTTAATGGCGCTAGCGGGGAACACCGGGGAGCTGTTTTTT. Based on the CDR3 plus reference TRBV7-3 and TRBJ2-2, the full variable domain is GAGVSQTPSNKVTEKGKYVELRCDPISGHTALYWYRQSLGQGPEFLIYFQGTGAADDSGLPNDRFFAVRPEGSVSTLKIQRTERGDSAVYLCASSLMALAGNTGELFFGEGSRLTVL.

The chain recombines TRBV9 with TRBJ2-2, with TRBD1 as a possible D gene (6 bases). The germline V gene encodes CDR1 SGDLS and CDR2 YYNGEE. Trimming removed 4 bases at V and 6 bases at J, with 16 bases between. The CDR3 sequence is 15 residues long. The CDR3: CASSLRHRDAGELFF. The CDR3 bases are TGTGCCAGCAGCCTTAGACACAGGGATGCCGGGGAGCTGTTTTTT.

The chain employs TRBV19 and TRBJ1-2; tentative D call: TRBD1 (6 bases). The germline V gene has CDR1 LNHDA and CDR2 SQIVND (reference sequence). CDR3 length: 13 residues. Trimming removed 7 bases at V and 3 bases at J, with 12 bases between. The CDR3 sequence: CASTQGGYYGYTF. The CDR3 nucleotides are TGTGCCAGTACCCAAGGGGGTTACTATGGCTACACCTTC.

The chain recombines TRBV4-1 with TRBJ2-1; 8 nucleotides match TRBD2. Germline V gene data show CDR1 as MGHRA and CDR2 as YSYEKL. After removal of 0 bases from V and 6 bases from J, the junction contained 10 bases not matched to a gene. This CDR3 is built from 17 residues. The CDR3 protein is CASSQDFGGAIGNEQFF. The CDR3 region has the DNA TGCGCCAGCAGCCAAGATTTCGGGGGGGCCATCGGCAATGAGCAGTTCTTC.

The rearrangement joins TRBV6-5 to TRBJ1-1, with D perhaps TRBD1 (6 bases). The CDR3 covers 16 residues. CDR1 is MNHEY, CDR2 SVGAGI, per germline. V gave up 0 bases and J gave up 1 base, with 12 bases separating them. This CDR3 is CASSYSTTRGNTEAFF. The CDR3 DNA reads TGTGCCAGCAGTTACTCGACGACCAGGGGGAACACTGAAGCTTTCTTT.

The chain is built from TRBV7-8 and TRBJ2-1; 10 positions agree with TRBD2. This CDR3 is 17 amino acids long. CDR1 and CDR2 from the germline V gene are SGHVS and FQNEAQ. Trimming removed 4 bases from V and 4 bases from J; junction bases left unmatched: 10. The CDR3 DNA is TGTGCCAGCAGCTACAGCGGGGGGGCTCTGTCATACAATGAGCAGTTCTTC. Translation: CASSYSGGALSYNEQFF.